The rows below give T cell receptor beta chains drawn from one sample of a study of CD8 T cells in ankylosing spondylitis. TCRdb itself ran the 5' RACE reads through MiXCR, one entry per CDR3 protein. Seen here are about 130,000 distinct CDR3 sequences, about 6.7% observed once, and the top ten hold 9.5% to 15%. Sequenced: blood, either unsorted or a sorted T cell fraction (not recorded which). The origin of the receptors is a female donor with ankylosing spondylitis or in good health (not recorded which). CDR3s include the opening cysteine and the closing phenylalanine or tryptophan. The order of the fields is D gene, J gene, V gene, clone size, CDR3 protein, CDR3 DNA. D genes are given only for firm matches. Clone sizes are shown as once, few, many or a size class.

-,TRBJ2-7,TRBV27,many,CASSFQGSYEQYF,TGTGCCAGCAGTTTCCAGGGATCCTACGAGCAGTACTTC
-,TRBJ2-1,TRBV4-1,many,CASSQDGLFQFF,TGCGCCAGCAGCCAAGATGGGCTGTTTCAGTTCTTC
TRBD1,TRBJ1-4,TRBV7-8,many,CASSLTGGTLNEKLFF,TGTGCCAGCAGCTTGACAGGGGGCACGCTAAATGAAAAACTGTTTTTT
-,TRBJ2-3,TRBV5-6,many,CASSIGPSSTDTQYF,TGTGCCAGCAGCATCGGACCGAGTAGCACAGATACGCAGTATTTT
-,TRBJ1-1,TRBV7-7,few,CASSLTEHLEAFF,TGTGCTAGCAGCTTAACAGAACATCTTGAAGCTTTCTTT
-,TRBJ1-1,TRBV10-3,few,CAITVRGGLNTEAFF,TGTGCCATCACGGTTAGGGGGGGTCTGAACACTGAAGCTTTCTTT
TRBD1,TRBJ2-7,TRBV7-6,many,CASSSGQGVGEQYF,TGTGCCAGCAGCTCCGGACAGGGAGTCGGCGAGCAGTACTTC
TRBD2,TRBJ2-3,TRBV28,many,CASSFSSWERGGTDTQYF,TGTGCCAGCAGTTTCTCCTCCTGGGAGCGGGGGGGCACAGATACGCAGTATTTT
TRBD2,TRBJ2-1,TRBV29-1,many,CSVSLAGGPNEQFF,TGCAGCGTTTCACTAGCGGGGGGGCCCAATGAGCAGTTCTTC
-,TRBJ1-2,TRBV7-2,many,CASSLVGGSNYGYTF,TGTGCCAGCAGCTTAGTGGGGGGTTCTAACTATGGCTACACCTTC
TRBD1,TRBJ1-1,TRBV6-5,many,CASSYQGAGMNTEAFF,TGTGCCAGCAGTTACCAGGGGGCGGGAATGAACACTGAAGCTTTCTTT
TRBD2,TRBJ2-1,TRBV9,many,CASSVGSGETNEQFF,TGTGCCAGCAGCGTAGGGAGCGGGGAGACGAATGAGCAGTTCTTC
-,TRBJ1-2,TRBV25-1,many,CASQKGGDTGYTF,TGTGCCAGCCAAAAAGGAGGGGATACGGGCTACACCTTC
-,TRBJ1-1,TRBV7-2,many,CASSLARGDTEAFF,TGTGCCAGCAGCTTGGCCCGAGGGGACACTGAAGCTTTCTTT
-,TRBJ2-7,TRBV10-3,many,CAISESGRAGELKSSYEQYF,TGTGCCATCAGTGAGTCCGGCCGGGCCGGAGAACTGAAGAGCTCCTACGAGCAGTACTTC
-,TRBJ1-1,TRBV6-1,many,CASSTTGQNTEAFF,TGTGCCAGCAGCACCACCGGACAGAACACTGAAGCTTTCTTT